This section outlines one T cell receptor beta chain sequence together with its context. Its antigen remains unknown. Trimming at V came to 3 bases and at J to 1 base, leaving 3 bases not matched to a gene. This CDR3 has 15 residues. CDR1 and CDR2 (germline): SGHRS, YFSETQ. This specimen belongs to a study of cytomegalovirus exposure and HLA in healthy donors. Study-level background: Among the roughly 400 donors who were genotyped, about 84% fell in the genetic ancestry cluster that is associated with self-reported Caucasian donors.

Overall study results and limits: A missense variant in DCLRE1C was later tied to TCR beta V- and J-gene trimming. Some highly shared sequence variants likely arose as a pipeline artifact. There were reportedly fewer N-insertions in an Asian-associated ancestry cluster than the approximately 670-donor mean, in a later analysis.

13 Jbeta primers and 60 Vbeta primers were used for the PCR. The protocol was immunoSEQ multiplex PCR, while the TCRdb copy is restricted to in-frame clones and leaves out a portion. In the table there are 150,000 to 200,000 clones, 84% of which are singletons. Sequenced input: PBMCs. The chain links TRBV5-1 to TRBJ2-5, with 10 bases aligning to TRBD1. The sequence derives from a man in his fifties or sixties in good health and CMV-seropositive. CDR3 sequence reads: CASSWGTGVQETQYF. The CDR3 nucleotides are TGCGCCAGCAGCTGGGGGACAGGGGTCCAAGAGACCCAGTACTTC.